Shown below are 4 T cell receptor beta chains from a single sample sequenced in a study of T cells in localized non-small cell lung cancer. The assay was immunoSEQ multiplex PCR, and TCRdb's table has in-frame clones only and misses some. The sample shows 15,000 to 20,000 clones, approximately 82% of them seen only once. The specimen comprised peripheral blood, sampled before any cancer treatment. The receptors here all came from a female donor of 60 years or more with stage I lung adenocarcinoma.

This sequence joins TRBV6-5 and TRBJ2-7; TRBD2 agrees at 9 bases. From germline, CDR1 is MNHEY and CDR2 SVGAGI. With V trimmed by 4 bases and J by 6 bases, 4 bases remained unmatched. This CDR3 contains 13 residues. The CDR3: CASSWASGVEQYF. The CDR3 DNA sequence: TGTGCCAGCAGTTGGGCTAGCGGGGTCGAGCAGTACTTC.

This clone showed up just once. The J gene is TRBJ1-1, the V gene TRBV10-3; TRBD1 is a possible D gene (5 bases). In germline, CDR1 is ENHRY, CDR2 SYGVKD. Trimming took 10 bases from V and 0 from J, leaving 18 bases between them. The CDR3 consists of 15 residues. The CDR3 DNA follows: TGTGCCACCGCGCTGGGGGGGAGAATGAACACTGAAGCTTTCTTT. It encodes CATALGGRMNTEAFF.

The rearrangement uses TRBV2 and TRBJ1-3, with D perhaps matching TRBD1 (6 bases). V lost 7 bases and J lost 0, with 19 bases in between. Germline V CDR1 and CDR2: SNHLY, FYNNEI. This CDR3 has 17 residues. The CDR3 DNA reads as TGTGCCAGCAACACCGGGACACTCTATTACTCTGGAAACACCATATATTTT. It translates to CASNTGTLYYSGNTIYF.

The J gene is TRBJ1-6, the V gene TRBV6-1; 9 nucleotides agree with TRBD1. Germline CDR1 MNHNS, CDR2 SASEGT. The CDR3 is 14 amino acids. V lost 8 bases to trimming and J lost 4 bases; unmatched junction nucleotides: 3. The CDR3 DNA reads as TGTGCCAGCGGACAGGGGTTGTATAATTCACCCCTCCACTTT. This translates into CASGQGLYNSPLHF.